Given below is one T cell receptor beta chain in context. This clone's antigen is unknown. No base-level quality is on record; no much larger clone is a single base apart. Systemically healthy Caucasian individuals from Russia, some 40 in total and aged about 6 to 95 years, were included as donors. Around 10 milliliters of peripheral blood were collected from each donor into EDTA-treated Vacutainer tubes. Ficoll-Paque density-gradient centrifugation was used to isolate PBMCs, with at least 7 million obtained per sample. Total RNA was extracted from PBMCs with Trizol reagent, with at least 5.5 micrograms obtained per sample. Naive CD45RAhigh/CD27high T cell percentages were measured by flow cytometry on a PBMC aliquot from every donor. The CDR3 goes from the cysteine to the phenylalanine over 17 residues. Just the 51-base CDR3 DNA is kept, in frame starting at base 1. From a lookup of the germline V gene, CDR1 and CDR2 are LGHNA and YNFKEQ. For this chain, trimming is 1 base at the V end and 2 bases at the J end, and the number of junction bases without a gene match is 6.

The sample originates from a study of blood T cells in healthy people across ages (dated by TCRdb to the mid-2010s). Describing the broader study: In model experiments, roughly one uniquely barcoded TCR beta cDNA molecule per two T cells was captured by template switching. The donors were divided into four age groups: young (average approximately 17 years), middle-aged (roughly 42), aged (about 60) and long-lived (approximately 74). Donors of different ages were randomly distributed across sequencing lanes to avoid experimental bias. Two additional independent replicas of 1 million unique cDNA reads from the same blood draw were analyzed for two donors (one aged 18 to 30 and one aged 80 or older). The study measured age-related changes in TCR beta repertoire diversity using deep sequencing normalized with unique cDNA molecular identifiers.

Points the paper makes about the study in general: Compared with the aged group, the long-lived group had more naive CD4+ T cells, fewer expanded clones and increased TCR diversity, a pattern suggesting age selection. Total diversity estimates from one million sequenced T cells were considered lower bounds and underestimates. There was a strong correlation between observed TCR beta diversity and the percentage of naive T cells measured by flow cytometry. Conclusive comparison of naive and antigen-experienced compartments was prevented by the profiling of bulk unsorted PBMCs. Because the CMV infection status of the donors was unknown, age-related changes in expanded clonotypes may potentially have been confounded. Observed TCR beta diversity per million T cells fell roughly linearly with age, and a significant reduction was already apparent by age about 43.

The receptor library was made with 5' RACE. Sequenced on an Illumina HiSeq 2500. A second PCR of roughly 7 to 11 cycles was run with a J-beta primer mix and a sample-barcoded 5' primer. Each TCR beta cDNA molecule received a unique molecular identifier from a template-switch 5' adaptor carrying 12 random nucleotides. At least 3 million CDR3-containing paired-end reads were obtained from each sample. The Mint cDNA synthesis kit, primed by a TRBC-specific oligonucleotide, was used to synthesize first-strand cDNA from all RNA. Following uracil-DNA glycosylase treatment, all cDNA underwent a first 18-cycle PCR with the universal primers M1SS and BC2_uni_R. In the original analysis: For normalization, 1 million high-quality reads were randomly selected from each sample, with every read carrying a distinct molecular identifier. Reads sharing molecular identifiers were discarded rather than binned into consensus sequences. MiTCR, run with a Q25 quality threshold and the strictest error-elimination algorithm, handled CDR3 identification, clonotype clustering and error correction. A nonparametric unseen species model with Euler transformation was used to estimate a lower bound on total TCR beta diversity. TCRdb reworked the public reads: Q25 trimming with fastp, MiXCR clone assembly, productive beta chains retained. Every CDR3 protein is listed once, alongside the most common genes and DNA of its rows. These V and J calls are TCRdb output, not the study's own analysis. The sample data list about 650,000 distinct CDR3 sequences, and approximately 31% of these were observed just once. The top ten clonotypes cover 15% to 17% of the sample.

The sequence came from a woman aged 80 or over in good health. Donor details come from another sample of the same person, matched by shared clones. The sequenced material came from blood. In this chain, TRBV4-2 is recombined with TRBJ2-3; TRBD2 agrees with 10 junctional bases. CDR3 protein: CASSQVILAGNTDTQYF. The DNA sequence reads TGTGCCAGCAGCCAAGTTATACTAGCGGGGAACACAGATACGCAGTATTTT.